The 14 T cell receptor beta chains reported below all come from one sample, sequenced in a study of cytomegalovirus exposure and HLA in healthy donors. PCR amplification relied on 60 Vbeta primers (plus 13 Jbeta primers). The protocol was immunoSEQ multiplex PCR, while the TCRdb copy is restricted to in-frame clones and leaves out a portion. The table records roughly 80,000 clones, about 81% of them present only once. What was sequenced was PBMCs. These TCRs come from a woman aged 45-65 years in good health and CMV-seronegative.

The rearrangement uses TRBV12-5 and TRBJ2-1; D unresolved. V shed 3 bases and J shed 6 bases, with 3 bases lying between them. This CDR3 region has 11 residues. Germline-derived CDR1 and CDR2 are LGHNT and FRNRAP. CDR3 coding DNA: TGTGCTAGTGGTTTAGCCAATGAGCAGTTCTTC. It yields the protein CASGLANEQFF.

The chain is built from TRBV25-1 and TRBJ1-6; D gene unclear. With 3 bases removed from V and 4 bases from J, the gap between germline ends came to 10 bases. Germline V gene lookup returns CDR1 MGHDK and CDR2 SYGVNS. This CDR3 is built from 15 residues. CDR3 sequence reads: CASSEAGKYNSPLHF. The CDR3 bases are TGTGCCAGCAGTGAGGCAGGAAAGTATAATTCACCCCTCCACTTT.

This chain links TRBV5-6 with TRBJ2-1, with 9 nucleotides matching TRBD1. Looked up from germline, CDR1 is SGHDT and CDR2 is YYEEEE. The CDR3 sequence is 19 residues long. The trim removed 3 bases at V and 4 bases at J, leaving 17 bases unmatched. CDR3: CASSSKPGTGWGSYNEQFF. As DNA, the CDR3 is TGTGCCAGCAGCTCCAAGCCCGGGACAGGGTGGGGAAGTTACAATGAGCAGTTCTTC.

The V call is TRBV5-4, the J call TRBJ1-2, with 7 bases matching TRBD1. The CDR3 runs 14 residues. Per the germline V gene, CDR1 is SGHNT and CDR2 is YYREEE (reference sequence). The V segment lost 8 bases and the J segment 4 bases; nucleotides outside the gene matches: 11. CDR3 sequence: CASVGDREVYGYTF. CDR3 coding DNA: TGTGCCAGTGTTGGGGACAGAGAAGTCTATGGCTACACCTTC. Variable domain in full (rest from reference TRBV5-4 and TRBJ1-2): ETGVTQSPTHLIKTRGQQVTLRCSSQSGHNTVSWYQQALGQGPQFIFQYYREEENGRGNFPPRFSGLQFPNYSSELNVNALELDDSALYLCASVGDREVYGYTFGSGTRLTVV.

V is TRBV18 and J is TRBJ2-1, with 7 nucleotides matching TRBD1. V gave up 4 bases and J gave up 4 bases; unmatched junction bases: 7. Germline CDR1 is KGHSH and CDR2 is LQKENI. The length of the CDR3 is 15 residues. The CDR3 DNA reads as TGTGCCAGCTCACTAGGGACAGCGCGTTACAATGAGCAGTTCTTC. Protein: CASSLGTARYNEQFF.

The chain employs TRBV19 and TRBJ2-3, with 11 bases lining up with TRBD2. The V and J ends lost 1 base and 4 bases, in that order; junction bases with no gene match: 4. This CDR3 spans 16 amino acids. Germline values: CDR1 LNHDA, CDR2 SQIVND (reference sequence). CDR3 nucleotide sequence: TGTGCCAGTAGTATAGTATTAGCGGGAGGGCCAGATACGCAGTATTTT. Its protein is CASSIVLAGGPDTQYF.

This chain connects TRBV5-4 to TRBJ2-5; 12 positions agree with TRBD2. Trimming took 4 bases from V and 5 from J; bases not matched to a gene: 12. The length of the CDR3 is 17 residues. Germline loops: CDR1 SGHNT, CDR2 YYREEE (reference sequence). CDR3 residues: CASSPTPSGGAGETQYF. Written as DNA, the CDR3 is TGTGCCAGCAGCCCCACCCCTAGCGGGGGGGCGGGGGAGACCCAGTACTTC.

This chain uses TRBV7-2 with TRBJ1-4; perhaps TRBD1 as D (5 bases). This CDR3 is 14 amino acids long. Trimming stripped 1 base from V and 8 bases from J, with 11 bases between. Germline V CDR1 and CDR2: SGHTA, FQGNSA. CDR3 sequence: CASSLGRVGEKLFF. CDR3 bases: TGTGCCAGCAGCTTAGGCAGGGTTGGGGAAAAACTGTTTTTT.

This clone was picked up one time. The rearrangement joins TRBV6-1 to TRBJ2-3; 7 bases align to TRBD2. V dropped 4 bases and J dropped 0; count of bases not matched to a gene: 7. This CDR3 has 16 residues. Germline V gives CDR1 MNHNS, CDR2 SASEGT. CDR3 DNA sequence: TGTGCCAGCAGTGTCTCCGGTAGCGGGAGCACAGATACGCAGTATTTT. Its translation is CASSVSGSGSTDTQYF.

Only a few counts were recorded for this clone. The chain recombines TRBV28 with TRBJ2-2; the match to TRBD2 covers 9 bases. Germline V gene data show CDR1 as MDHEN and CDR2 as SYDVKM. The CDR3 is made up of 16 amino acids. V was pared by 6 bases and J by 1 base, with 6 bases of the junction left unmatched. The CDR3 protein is CASSPAGGLNTGELFF. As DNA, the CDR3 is TGTGCCAGCAGCCCTGCGGGGGGGTTGAACACCGGGGAGCTGTTTTTT.

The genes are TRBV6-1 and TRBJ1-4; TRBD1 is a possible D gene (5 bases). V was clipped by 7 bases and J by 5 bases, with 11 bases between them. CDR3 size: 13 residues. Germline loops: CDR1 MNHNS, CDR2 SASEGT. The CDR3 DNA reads TGTGCCAGCACGCGGGGGGTAAATGAAAAACTGTTTTTT. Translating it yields CASTRGVNEKLFF.

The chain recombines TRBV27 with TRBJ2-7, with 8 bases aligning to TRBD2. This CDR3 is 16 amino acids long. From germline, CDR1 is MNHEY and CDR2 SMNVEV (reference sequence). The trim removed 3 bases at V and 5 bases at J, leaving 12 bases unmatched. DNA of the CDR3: TGTGCCAGCAGTTTCGGGGCGGGAGGTTCCTCACACGAGCAGTACTTC. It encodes CASSFGAGGSSHEQYF.

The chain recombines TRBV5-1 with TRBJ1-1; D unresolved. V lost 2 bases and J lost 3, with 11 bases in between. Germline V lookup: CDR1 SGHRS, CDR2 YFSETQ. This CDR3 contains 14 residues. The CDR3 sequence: CASSFRRVDTEAFF. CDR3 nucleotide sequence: TGCGCCAGCAGCTTTCGCCGGGTGGACACTGAAGCTTTCTTT.

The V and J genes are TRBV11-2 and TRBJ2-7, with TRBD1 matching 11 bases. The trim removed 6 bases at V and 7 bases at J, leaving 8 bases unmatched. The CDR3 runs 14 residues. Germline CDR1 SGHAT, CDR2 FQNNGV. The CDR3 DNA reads TGTGCCAGCAGTTCCGGGACAGGGGGTCTAGAGCAGTACTTC. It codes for CASSSGTGGLEQYF.